The rows below give T cell receptor beta chains drawn from one sample of a study of blood T cells in healthy people across ages. TCRdb processed the 5' RACE reads anew with MiXCR; each CDR3 protein has one entry. This table holds about 1.6 million distinct CDR3 sequences, about 31% found once. The sequenced sample consisted of blood. These receptors all stem from a woman in her thirties in good health. CDR3s include the opening cysteine and the closing phenylalanine or tryptophan. The order of the fields is V gene, J gene, CDR3 length, CDR3 protein.

TRBV20-1	TRBJ1-5	15	CSASDQDYSNQPQHF
TRBV11-2	TRBJ2-1	17	CASSLVWATISYNEQFF
TRBV29-1	TRBJ1-1	10	CSVARGGAFF
TRBV5-1	TRBJ1-1	16	CASSLGLWGRNTEAFF
TRBV7-8	TRBJ1-1	14	CASKTQGPGSEAFF
TRBV27	TRBJ2-3	14	CGSSLSKAGDTQYF
TRBV20-1	TRBJ1-1	14	CSARDPGRDTEAFF
TRBV21-1	TRBJ2-7	13	CASSPEQYHEQYF
TRBV27	TRBJ2-5	16	CASSHSGRGGEETQYF
TRBV20-1	TRBJ2-3	14	CSAPATGNPDTQYF
TRBV7-3	TRBJ2-1	15	CASSLGYSSYNEQFF
TRBV4-1	TRBJ2-7	15	CASSSDRDRLYEQYF
TRBV11-2	TRBJ1-1	12	CASSSQYGYAFF
TRBV28	TRBJ1-3	16	CASTGHGGRSGNTIYF
TRBV6-1	TRBJ2-5	17	CASRPIRGAQGEETQYF
TRBV6-6	TRBJ1-5	11	CASSRGGPQHF
TRBV12-3/TRBV12-4	TRBJ2-7	13	CASTLGGSYEQYF
TRBV27	TRBJ2-5	14	CASSIGVGGETQYF
TRBV20-1	TRBJ2-3	11	CSALGADTQYF
TRBV12-3/TRBV12-4	TRBJ1-2	13	CASSQTGGGGYTF
TRBV30	TRBJ2-5	14	CAWSLGQGQETQYF
TRBV4-2	TRBJ2-2	16	CASSQESSVGTGELFF
TRBV10-3	TRBJ2-1	16	CAISDTGAPSDNERFF
TRBV6-6	TRBJ1-4	15	CASRRDQGGGEKLFF
TRBV14	TRBJ2-7	16	CACSQDFQRGSYEQYF
TRBV20-1	TRBJ1-6	15	CSAEGGSRRNSPLHF
TRBV4-1	TRBJ1-5	17	CASSQEVARWGDQPQHF
TRBV6-6	TRBJ2-7	14	CASNPNGPSYEQYF
TRBV27	TRBJ2-1	17	CASSPSSGSGTYNEQFF
TRBV20-1	-	14	CSARDWGNLHEQYF
TRBV6-5	TRBJ1-1	14	CASSFATENTEAFF
TRBV27	TRBJ1-1	13	CASSKQGWTEAFF
TRBV29-1	TRBJ2-1	11	CSVDLNNEQFF
TRBV29-1	TRBJ2-1	16	CNVYGLAGASYNEQFF
TRBV27	-	14	CADSRDRDSYEQYF
TRBV18	TRBJ2-1	17	CASSPNGREGSYNEQFF
TRBV29-1	-	13	CSVEGGRGNEQYF
TRBV2	TRBJ2-1	19	CASSEFGGPGLAASNEQFF
TRBV27	TRBJ2-1	13	CASSSSSVHKQFF
TRBV20-1	TRBJ1-2	14	CSAPSPRQVYGYTF
TRBV2	TRBJ2-1	13	CATSDDSYNEQFF
TRBV7-8	TRBJ2-3	17	CASSLRTSGSEGDTQYF
TRBV9	TRBJ2-5	14	CTSSGKRGGETQYF
TRBV3-1	TRBJ2-1	15	CASSQGVGEYNEQFF
TRBV6-1	TRBJ2-3	15	CASSGVRSPQDTQYF
TRBV5-1	TRBJ2-1	16	CASSETGTGIDNEQFF
TRBV5-6	TRBJ2-1	15	CASSLQREYSNEQFF
TRBV7-9	TRBJ2-1	18	CASSFTYVSGTLNNEQFF
TRBV28	TRBJ1-1	14	CASSLRTTNTEAFF
TRBV6-2/TRBV6-3	TRBJ1-1	19	CASSYVGQGVRIMNTEAFF
TRBV7-3	TRBJ2-3	15	CASSFSGGTTDTQYF
TRBV20-1	TRBJ2-1	11	CSARTSGGRFF
TRBV15	TRBJ2-5	15	CATSLSRTRAYERYF
TRBV4-1	TRBJ2-7	14	CASSLKRGQGEQYF
TRBV20-1	TRBJ2-6	16	CSAASGGSSGANVLTF